The clone carrying this TCR beta chain appeared once. The record originates from a study of blood T cell repertoires in COVID-19. As processed by the authors: For nucleated cells, counts were estimated from reference gene primer amplification. This table comes from immunoSEQ multiplex PCR, and its TCRdb copy is limited to in-frame clones, with some not included. V and J calls plus clone size are reproduced from that table; the DNA served to infer D and trimming. The sample comprises 150,000 to 200,000 clones, roughly 93% of which are singletons, and less than 2% rests with the top ten. The CDR3 loop spans 16 amino acids. V was cut by 2 bases and J by 5 bases, with 18 bases left in between. Germline CDR1 SGHTA, CDR2 FQGNSA.

The chain recombines TRBV7-2 with TRBJ1-2, with D possibly being TRBD1 (6 bases). The receptor's source is a woman aged 55-75 years with COVID-19, enrolled during active disease. Input material: peripheral blood. As DNA, the CDR3 is TGTGCCAGCAGCTTAAGGGGGACCGACGACAGTTATGGCTACACCTTC. It specifies CASSLRGTDDSYGYTF.